This T cell receptor (beta chain) was recorded in a study of OX40 agonist ivuxolimab in advanced cancers. Study-wide background: Age averaged around 59 years (range about 20 to 79), and 70% to 85% were male. Prior anti-PD-1, anti-PD-L1 or anti-CTLA-4 therapy was allowed; around 40% had some.

Sequencing was performed with immunoSEQ multiplex PCR; in TCRdb, only in-frame clones are kept and a portion is missing. Of 80,000 to 95,000 clones listed, roughly 90% were seen once; the top ten hold 0.72%. About this clone itself: No antigen is known for it.

Broader study findings: Among patients with partial responses at 0.1-3.0 mg/kg, clonal expansion was among the lowest. Some nonresponders also had low normalized T-cell clonal expansion.

The CDR3 loop spans 15 amino acids. CDR1 and CDR2 (germline): SGHTA, FQGNSA. This receptor was taken from an adult with an advanced solid tumor such as melanoma, head and neck, liver or kidney cancer. The chain uses TRBV7-2 and TRBJ2-5; the D gene is possibly TRBD1 (5 bases). The better agreement between TRBJ2-7 and the DNA end casts doubt on the J call. Sequenced here: CD4+ or CD8+ T cells sorted from blood, sampled in a trial of the OX40 agonist ivuxolimab. The CDR3 bases are TGTGCCAGCAGCTTACGTTTGCAGGGTGCGTACGAGCAGTACTTC. Protein sequence: CASSLRLQGAYEQYF.